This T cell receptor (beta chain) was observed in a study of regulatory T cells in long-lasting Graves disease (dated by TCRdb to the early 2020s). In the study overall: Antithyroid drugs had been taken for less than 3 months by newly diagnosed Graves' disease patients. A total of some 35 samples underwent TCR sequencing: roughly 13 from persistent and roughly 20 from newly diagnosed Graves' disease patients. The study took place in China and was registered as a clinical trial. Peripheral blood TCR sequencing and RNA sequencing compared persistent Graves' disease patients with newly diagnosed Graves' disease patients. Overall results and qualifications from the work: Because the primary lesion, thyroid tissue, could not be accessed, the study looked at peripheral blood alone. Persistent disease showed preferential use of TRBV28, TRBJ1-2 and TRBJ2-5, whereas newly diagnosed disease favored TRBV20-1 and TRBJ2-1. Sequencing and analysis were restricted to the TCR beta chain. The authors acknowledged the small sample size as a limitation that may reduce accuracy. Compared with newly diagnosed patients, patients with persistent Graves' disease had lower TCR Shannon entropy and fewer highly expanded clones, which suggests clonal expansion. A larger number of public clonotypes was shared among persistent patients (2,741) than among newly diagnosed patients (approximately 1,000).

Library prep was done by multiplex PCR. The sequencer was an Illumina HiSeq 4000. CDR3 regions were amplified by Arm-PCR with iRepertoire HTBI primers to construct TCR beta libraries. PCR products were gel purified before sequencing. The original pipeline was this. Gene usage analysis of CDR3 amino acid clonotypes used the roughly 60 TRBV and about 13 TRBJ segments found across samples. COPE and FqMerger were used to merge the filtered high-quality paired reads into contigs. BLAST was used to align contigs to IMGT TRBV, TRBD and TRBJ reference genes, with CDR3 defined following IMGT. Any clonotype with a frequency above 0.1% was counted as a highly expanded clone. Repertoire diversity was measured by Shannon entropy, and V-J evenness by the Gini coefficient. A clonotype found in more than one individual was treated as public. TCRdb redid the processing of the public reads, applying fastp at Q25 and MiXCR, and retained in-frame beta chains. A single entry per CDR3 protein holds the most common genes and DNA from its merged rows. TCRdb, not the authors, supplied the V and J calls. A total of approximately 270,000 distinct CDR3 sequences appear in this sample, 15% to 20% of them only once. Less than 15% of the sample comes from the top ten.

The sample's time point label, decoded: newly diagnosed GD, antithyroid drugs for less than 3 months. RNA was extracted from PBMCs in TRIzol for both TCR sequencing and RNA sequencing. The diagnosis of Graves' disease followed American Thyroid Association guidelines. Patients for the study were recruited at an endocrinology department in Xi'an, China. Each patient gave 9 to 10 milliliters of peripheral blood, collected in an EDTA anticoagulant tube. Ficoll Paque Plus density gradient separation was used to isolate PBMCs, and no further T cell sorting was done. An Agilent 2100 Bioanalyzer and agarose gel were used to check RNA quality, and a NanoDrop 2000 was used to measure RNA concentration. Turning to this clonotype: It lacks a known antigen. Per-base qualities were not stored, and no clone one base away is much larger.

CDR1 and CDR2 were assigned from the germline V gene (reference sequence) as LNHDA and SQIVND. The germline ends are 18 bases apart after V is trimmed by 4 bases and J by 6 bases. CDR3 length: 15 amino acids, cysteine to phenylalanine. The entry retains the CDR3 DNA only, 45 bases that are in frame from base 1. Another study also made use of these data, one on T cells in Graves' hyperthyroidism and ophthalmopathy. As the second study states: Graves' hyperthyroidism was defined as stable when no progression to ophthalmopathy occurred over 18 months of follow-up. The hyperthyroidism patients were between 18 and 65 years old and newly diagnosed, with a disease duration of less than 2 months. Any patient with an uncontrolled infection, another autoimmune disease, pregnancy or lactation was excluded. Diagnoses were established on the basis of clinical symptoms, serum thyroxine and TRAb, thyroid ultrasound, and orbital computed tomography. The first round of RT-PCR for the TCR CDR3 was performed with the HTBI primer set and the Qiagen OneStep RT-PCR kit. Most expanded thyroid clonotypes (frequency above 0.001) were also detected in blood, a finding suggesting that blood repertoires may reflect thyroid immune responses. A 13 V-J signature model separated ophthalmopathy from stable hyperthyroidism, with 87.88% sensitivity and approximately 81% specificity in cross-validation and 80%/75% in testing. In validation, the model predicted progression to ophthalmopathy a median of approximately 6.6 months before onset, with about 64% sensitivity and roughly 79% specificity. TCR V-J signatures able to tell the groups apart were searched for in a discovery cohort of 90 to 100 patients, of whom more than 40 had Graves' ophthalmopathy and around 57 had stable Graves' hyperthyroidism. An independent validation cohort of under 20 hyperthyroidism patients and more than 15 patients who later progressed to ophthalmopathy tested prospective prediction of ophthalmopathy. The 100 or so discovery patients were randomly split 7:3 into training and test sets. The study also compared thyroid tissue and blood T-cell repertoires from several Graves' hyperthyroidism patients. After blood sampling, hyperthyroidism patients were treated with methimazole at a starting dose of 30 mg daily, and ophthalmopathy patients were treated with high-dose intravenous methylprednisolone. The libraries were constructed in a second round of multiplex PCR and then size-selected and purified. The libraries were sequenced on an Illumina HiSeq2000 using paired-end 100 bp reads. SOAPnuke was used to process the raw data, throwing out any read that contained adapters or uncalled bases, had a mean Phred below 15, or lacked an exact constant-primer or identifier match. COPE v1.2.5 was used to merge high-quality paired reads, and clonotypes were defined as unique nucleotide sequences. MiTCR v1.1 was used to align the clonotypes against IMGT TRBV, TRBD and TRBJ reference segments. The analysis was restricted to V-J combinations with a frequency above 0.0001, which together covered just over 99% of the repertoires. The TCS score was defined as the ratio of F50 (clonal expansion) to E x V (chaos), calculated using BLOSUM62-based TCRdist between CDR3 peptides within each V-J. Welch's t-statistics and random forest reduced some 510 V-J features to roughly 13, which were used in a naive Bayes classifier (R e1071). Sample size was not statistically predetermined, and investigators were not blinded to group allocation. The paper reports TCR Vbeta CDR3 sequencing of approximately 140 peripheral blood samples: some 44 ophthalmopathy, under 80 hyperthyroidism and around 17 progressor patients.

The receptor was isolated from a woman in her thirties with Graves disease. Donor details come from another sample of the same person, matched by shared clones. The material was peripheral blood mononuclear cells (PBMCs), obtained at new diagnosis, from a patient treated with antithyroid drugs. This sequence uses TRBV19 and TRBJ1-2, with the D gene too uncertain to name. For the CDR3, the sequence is CASSKNGRGRNGYTF. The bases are TGTGCCAGTAGTAAGAACGGGAGAGGAAGGAATGGCTACACCTTC.